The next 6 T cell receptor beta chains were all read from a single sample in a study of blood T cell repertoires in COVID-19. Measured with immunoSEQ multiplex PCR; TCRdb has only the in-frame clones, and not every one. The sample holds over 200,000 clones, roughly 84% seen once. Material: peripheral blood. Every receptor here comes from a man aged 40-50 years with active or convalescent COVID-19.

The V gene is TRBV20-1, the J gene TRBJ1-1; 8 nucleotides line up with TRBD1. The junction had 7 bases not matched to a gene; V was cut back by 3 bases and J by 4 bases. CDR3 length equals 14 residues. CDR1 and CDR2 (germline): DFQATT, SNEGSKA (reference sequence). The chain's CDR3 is CSASRQGAGTEAFF. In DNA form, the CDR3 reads TGCAGTGCTAGTAGGCAGGGGGCGGGCACTGAAGCTTTCTTT.

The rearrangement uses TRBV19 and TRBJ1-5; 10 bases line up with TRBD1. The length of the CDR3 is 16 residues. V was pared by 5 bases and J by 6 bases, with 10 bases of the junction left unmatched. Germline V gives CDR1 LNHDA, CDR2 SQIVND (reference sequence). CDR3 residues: CASSGDRGRLGQPQHF. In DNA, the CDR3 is TGTGCCAGTAGTGGGGACAGGGGAAGGCTTGGTCAGCCCCAGCATTTT. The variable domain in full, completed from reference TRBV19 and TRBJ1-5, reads DGGITQSPKYLFRKEGQNVTLSCEQNLNHDAMYWYRQDPGQGLRLIYYSQIVNDFQKGDIAEGYSVSREKKESFPLTVTSAQKNPTAFYLCASSGDRGRLGQPQHFGDGTRLSIL.

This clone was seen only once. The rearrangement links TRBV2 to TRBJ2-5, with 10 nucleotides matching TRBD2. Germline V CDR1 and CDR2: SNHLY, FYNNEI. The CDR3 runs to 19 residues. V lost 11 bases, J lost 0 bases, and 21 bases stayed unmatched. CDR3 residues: CARLTPGSSGGQYQETQYF. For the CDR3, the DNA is TGTGCCCGTCTGACCCCCGGGTCTAGCGGGGGACAGTACCAAGAGACCCAGTACTTC.

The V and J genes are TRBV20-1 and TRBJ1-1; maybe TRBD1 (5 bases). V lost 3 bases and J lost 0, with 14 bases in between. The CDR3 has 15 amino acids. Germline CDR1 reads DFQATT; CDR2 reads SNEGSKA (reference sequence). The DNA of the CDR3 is TGCAGTGCTAGTCGTTCGGGACTTATGAACACTGAAGCTTTCTTT. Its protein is CSASRSGLMNTEAFF.

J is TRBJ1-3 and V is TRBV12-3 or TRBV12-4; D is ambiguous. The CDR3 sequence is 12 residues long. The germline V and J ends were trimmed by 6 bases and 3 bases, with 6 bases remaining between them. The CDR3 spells CASSLSGNTIYF. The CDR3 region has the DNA TGTGCCAGCAGCCTCAGTGGAAACACCATATATTTT.

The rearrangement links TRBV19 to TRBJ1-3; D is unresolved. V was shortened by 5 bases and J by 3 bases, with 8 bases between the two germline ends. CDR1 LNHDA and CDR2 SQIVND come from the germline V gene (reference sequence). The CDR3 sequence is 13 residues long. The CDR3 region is CASSGGIGNTIYF. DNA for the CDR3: TGTGCCAGTAGTGGAGGGATTGGAAACACCATATATTTT.